A single sample is the source of the 9 T cell receptor beta chains below, sequenced in a study of shared clonotypes between healthy human individuals. Generated by immunoSEQ multiplex PCR, the TCRdb table keeps only in-frame clones and is missing some. Of 2 million to 2.5 million clones listed, 85% to 95% were seen once; the top ten hold under 0.45%. The material sequenced was naive CD4+ T cells from PBMCs. Subset specified: CD45RA+ positively selected. These receptors were collected from a man younger than 35 in good health. Some clones in this sample may be carry-over from other donors' samples.

V gene TRBV2 combines with J gene TRBJ2-1, with 7 bases fitting TRBD2. CDR1 and CDR2 (germline): SNHLY, FYNNEI. There are 17 residues in the CDR3. Trimming took 6 bases from V and 0 from J; bases not matched to a gene: 11. DNA of the CDR3: TGTGCCAGCAGCGACCGTGGGCGGGGGATCTCCTACAATGAGCAGTTCTTC. The encoded protein is CASSDRGRGISYNEQFF.

The CDR3 DNA reads TGTGCCAGCACCCCGAGGGGGGCGATAAATGAAGCTTTCTTT. It yields the protein CASTPRGAINEAFF. The rearrangement links TRBV2 to TRBJ1-1; D perhaps matches TRBD1 (6 bases). This CDR3 has 14 residues. Deletions cut 7 bases from V and 7 bases from J, with 19 bases between. Germline V gives CDR1 SNHLY, CDR2 FYNNEI.

This rearrangement joins TRBV29-1 to TRBJ2-2, with a tentative D call TRBD2 (5 bases). The V and J ends lost 3 bases and 7 bases respectively, with 9 bases between them. CDR1 is SQVTM, CDR2 ANQGSEA, per germline. This CDR3 has 12 amino acids. As DNA, the CDR3 is TGCAGCGTTGAGGGCGCGGGCGGGGAGCTGTTTTTT. Residues: CSVEGAGGELFF.

The chain is built from TRBV2 and TRBJ2-7; perhaps TRBD2 as D (5 bases). The CDR3 covers 13 residues. The germline gives CDR1 SNHLY, CDR2 FYNNEI. V lost 7 bases, J lost 2 bases, and 12 bases lay in between. For the CDR3, the DNA is TGTGCCAGCAAGGTAGCGACCACCTACGAGCAGTACTTC. The encoded protein is CASKVATTYEQYF.

CDR3 sequence (DNA): TGTGCCAGCAGCCCCCCGCAGAGAAAGACCCAGTACTTC. It is translated as CASSPPQRKTQYF. This chain uses TRBV11-2 with TRBJ2-5; D unclear. Germline assignment: CDR1 SGHAT and CDR2 FQNNGV. The CDR3 is 13 amino acids. V lost 5 bases to trimming and J lost 6 bases, with 13 bases between them.

The gene calls are TRBV5-4 and TRBJ2-4; TRBD2 is a possible D gene (5 bases). This CDR3 is 14 amino acids long. The V end was cut by 4 bases, the J end by 0 bases, with 8 bases between. Germline CDR1 and CDR2: SGHNT and YYREEE (reference sequence). The CDR3: CASSGGLAKNIQYF. DNA of the CDR3: TGTGCCAGCAGCGGAGGATTAGCCAAAAACATTCAGTACTTC.

The chain combines TRBV28 with TRBJ1-2; D is ambiguous. The CDR3 has 16 residues. Germline lookup yields CDR1 MDHEN and CDR2 SYDVKM. V was trimmed by 6 bases and J by 4 bases, leaving 21 bases between them. The CDR3 sequence: CASSARPARSPYGYTF. The CDR3 nucleotides are TGTGCCAGCAGCGCCCGCCCCGCAAGGTCCCCCTATGGCTACACCTTC.

The chain uses TRBV11-2 and TRBJ1-2, with a weak D call TRBD1 (6 bases). Germline values: CDR1 SGHAT, CDR2 FQNNGV. This CDR3 comprises 15 residues. V gave up 5 bases and J gave up 4 bases, with 17 bases separating them. The CDR3 sequence is CASSLSQGPGYGYTF. The CDR3 coding sequence is TGTGCCAGCAGCCTCTCACAGGGTCCCGGCTATGGCTACACCTTC.

V usage is TRBV11-3 and J usage is TRBJ2-3; the D gene is possibly TRBD1 (6 bases). V was cut by 5 bases and J by 4 bases, with 13 bases left in between. Germline V gene data show CDR1 as SGHNT and CDR2 as YENEEA. This CDR3 contains 14 residues. The CDR3 region has the DNA TGTGCCAGCAGCCTACAGGGAGCTGCAGATACGCAGTATTTT. It encodes CASSLQGAADTQYF.